These T cell receptor beta chains were read from a single sample in a study of CD8 T cells in Susac syndrome. TCRdb reanalysed the immunoSEQ multiplex PCR reads using MiXCR and keeps one entry per CDR3 protein. The sample lists more than 250,000 distinct CDR3 sequences, about 91% occurring once. Sequencing input: CD4+ T cells from PBMCs. The receptors shown here come from a human donor with multiple sclerosis. CDR3s include the opening cysteine and the closing phenylalanine or tryptophan. The order of the fields is J gene, clone size, CDR3 length, D gene, V gene, CDR3 protein. D genes are given only for firm matches. Clone size appears in some rows only: once, few, many, or a class for an expanded clone.

>TRBJ2-5|.|14|TRBD2|TRBV7-9
CALRKFGREETQYF
>TRBJ2-6|once|17|.|TRBV4-1
CASSQDQSASGVNVLTF
>TRBJ1-5|.|15|.|TRBV12-5
CASGFGRYSNQPQHF
>TRBJ2-7|once|15|TRBD2|TRBV20-1
CSARDLAGGRHEQYF
>TRBJ2-6|.|13|.|TRBV7-9
CAIVPSGANVLTF
>TRBJ2-7|.|12|.|TRBV13
CASSLGRAEQYF
>TRBJ2-7|.|14|.|TRBV14
CASSQGLRSYEQYF
>TRBJ1-2|.|12|TRBD1|TRBV20-1
CSAMDRGYGYTF
>TRBJ2-2|few|13|.|TRBV30
CAWSRRNTGELFF
>TRBJ1-2|.|14|.|TRBV3-1
CASSRKGSNYGYTF
>TRBJ2-3|once|17|TRBD2|TRBV7-3
CASSLRGLAGGGDTQYF
>TRBJ1-1|.|14|.|TRBV6-5
CASSRSYTNTEAFF
>TRBJ1-1|.|15|.|TRBV7-2
CASSWDKGVNTEAFF
>TRBJ1-1|.|15|.|TRBV12-3/TRBV12-4
CASSPARSGVAEAFF
>TRBJ2-3|.|14|.|TRBV12-3/TRBV12-4
CASSSWIRADTQYF
>TRBJ2-2|.|13|.|TRBV6-5
CASSRGGPGELFF
>TRBJ2-2|.|14|.|TRBV18
CASSRQENTGELFF
>TRBJ1-3|.|11|TRBD1|TRBV30
CASGQGRTIYF
>TRBJ2-1|.|13|.|TRBV6-5
CASSYSILSAPVF
>TRBJ2-7|.|14|TRBD1|TRBV29-1
CSASGTASSYEQYF
>TRBJ2-7|.|15|TRBD2|TRBV6-2/TRBV6-3
CASSYTRGGFNEQYF
>TRBJ1-2|.|15|TRBD1|TRBV6-4
CASSDSTTGSYGYTF
>TRBJ2-7|.|13|.|TRBV30
CAWGPGPTYEQYF
>TRBJ2-3|.|16|TRBD2|TRBV5-6
CASSPTGLAGSDTQYF
>TRBJ1-1|.|15|.|TRBV5-6
CASSLANRGNTEAFF
>TRBJ2-7|.|15|TRBD2|TRBV7-2
CASSSRTSAGYEQYF
>TRBJ1-1|.|13|.|TRBV7-3
CASSITQGTEAFF
>TRBJ1-2|.|13|TRBD1|TRBV29-1
CSVRTGWGYGYTF
>TRBJ1-2|.|15|.|TRBV7-2
CASSLSSGTQYGYTF
>TRBJ2-3|.|16|.|TRBV7-2
CASSHLSDRGLDTQYF
>TRBJ2-5|.|14|.|TRBV24-1
CAASDAASTGTQYF